Each of the 30 T cell receptor beta chains below was sequenced from the same sample in a study of blood T cell repertoires in COVID-19. The table came from immunoSEQ multiplex PCR; TCRdb's copy has only in-frame clones and leaves some out. This table holds some 80,000 clones, around nine tenths found once. Sequencing was carried out using peripheral blood. The receptors shown here come from a woman older than 75 with active or convalescent COVID-19.

The chain joins TRBV27 to TRBJ1-1; D is perhaps TRBD1 (5 bases). Germline assignment: CDR1 MNHEY and CDR2 SMNVEV (reference sequence). Between the trimmed V and J ends, which lost 2 bases and 6 bases, there was a span of 16 bases. The CDR3 sequence is 15 residues long. In DNA, the CDR3 is TGTGCCAGCAGTTTAGCTAGGGGCCTAGGGGCTGAAGCTTTCTTT. Translated: CASSLARGLGAEAFF.

This clone was recorded only once. The chain links TRBV3-1 (or the pseudogene TRBV3-2) to TRBJ2-3; 8 nucleotides line up with TRBD1. The J segment lost 3 bases and the V segment lost 6 bases, leaving 5 bases of the junction unmatched. Looked up from germline, CDR1 is LGHDT and CDR2 is YNNKEL (reference sequence). CDR3 length: 14 amino acids. CDR3 in amino acids: CASSRTGRTDTQYF. As DNA, the CDR3 is TGTGCCAGCAGTCGGACAGGGCGGACAGATACGCAGTATTTT.

The genes are TRBV28 and TRBJ2-7; TRBD1 is a possible D gene (6 bases). The CDR3 is made up of 17 amino acids. Trimming cost V 5 bases and J 3 bases, with 23 bases left between them. Germline V gene lookup returns CDR1 MDHEN and CDR2 SYDVKM. The CDR3 loop is CASSTPPTGRPVYEQYF. The CDR3 nucleotides read TGTGCCAGCAGTACGCCCCCGACAGGTCGCCCCGTCTACGAGCAGTACTTC.

This chain links TRBV28 with TRBJ1-2; TRBD1 might be the D (6 bases). V was trimmed by 5 bases and J by 4 bases, leaving 14 bases between them. The CDR3 is made up of 14 amino acids. The germline CDR1 and CDR2 sequences are MDHEN and SYDVKM. The CDR3 DNA reads TGTGCCAGCAGTGCCCCCGGGACACTCTATGGCTACACCTTC. It specifies CASSAPGTLYGYTF.

The chain combines TRBV4-3 with TRBJ2-1; 10 nucleotides match TRBD2. The germline V gene encodes CDR1 LGHNA and CDR2 YSLEER. The CDR3 covers 16 residues. V was clipped by 0 bases and J by 6 bases; unmatched bases: 5. In DNA, the CDR3 is TGCGCCAGCAGCCAAGATGGACTAGCGGAAGCCAATGAGCAGTTCTTC. Protein: CASSQDGLAEANEQFF.

In its sample, this clone was seen once. The chain couples TRBV7-2 to TRBJ2-5, with D possibly being TRBD2 (5 bases). The CDR3 has 14 residues. Trimming stripped 5 bases from V and 5 bases from J, with 15 bases between. From germline, CDR1 is SGHTA and CDR2 FQGNSA. The CDR3 is CASSLRPGGETQYF. In DNA, the CDR3 is TGTGCCAGCAGCCTCCGACCAGGCGGGGAGACCCAGTACTTC.

The genes are TRBV19 and TRBJ2-2; TRBD1 is a possible D gene (6 bases). Deletions cut 5 bases from V and 5 bases from J, with 15 bases between. Germline V gene lookup returns CDR1 LNHDA and CDR2 SQIVND (reference sequence). The CDR3 contains 15 residues. The CDR3 nucleotides read TGTGCCAGTAGTCTATACGGACAGAAGACCGGGGAGCTGTTTTTT. Amino acid sequence: CASSLYGQKTGELFF.

The CDR3 DNA follows: TGTGCCAGCAAGGAGACAGGGGTCCAAGAGACCCAGTACTTC. Its translation is CASKETGVQETQYF. The genes are TRBV2 and TRBJ2-5; 8 bases are a match to TRBD1. V lost 7 bases and J lost 1; bases outside the gene matches: 5. Germline CDR1 SNHLY, CDR2 FYNNEI. The CDR3 consists of 14 residues.

This chain connects TRBV7-9 to TRBJ1-6; D possibly corresponds to TRBD1 (5 bases). V lost 3 bases and J lost 5, with 8 bases in between. CDR1 and CDR2 (germline): SEHNR, FQNEAQ (reference sequence). The CDR3 is 14 residues long. The CDR3 coding sequence is TGTGCCAGCAGCTTTCAGGGAAATAATTCACCCCTCCACTTT. This codes for CASSFQGNNSPLHF.

The chain joins TRBV18 to TRBJ2-7, with 7 positions matching TRBD1. Germline V gene sequence: CDR1 KGHSH, CDR2 LQKENI. CDR3 length: 15 amino acids. The V segment lost 3 bases and the J segment 4 bases; nucleotides outside the gene matches: 9. CDR3 DNA: TGTGCCAGCTCACCCTTGGACAGGATATGGTACGAGCAGTACTTC. This translates into CASSPLDRIWYEQYF. Full variable domain (rest looked up from reference TRBV18 and TRBJ2-7): NAGVMQNPRHLVRRRGQEARLRCSPMKGHSHVYWYRQLPEEGLKFMVYLQKENIIDESGMPKERFSAEFPKEGPSILRIQQVVRGDSAAYFCASSPLDRIWYEQYFGPGTRLTVT.

CDR3 nucleotides: TGTGCCAGCAGTTTTCAGGGGAACACTGAAGCTTTCTTT. Translation: CASSFQGNTEAFF. This sequence joins TRBV28 and TRBJ1-1; D is possibly TRBD1 (5 bases). The CDR3 consists of 13 residues. Per germline, CDR1 MDHEN and CDR2 SYDVKM. V dropped 3 bases and J dropped 1 base, with 6 bases sitting between them.

In this sample, this clone turned up a few times. The chain has TRBV27 and TRBJ1-2, with TRBD1 matching over 11 bases. The CDR3 runs to 15 residues. Germline V gene sequence: CDR1 MNHEY, CDR2 SMNVEV (reference sequence). V shed 3 bases and J 7 bases; nucleotides not matched to a gene: 7. The CDR3 bases are TGTGCCAGCAGTTTCGCCGGGACAGGGGGTGGTGGCTACACCTTC. It encodes CASSFAGTGGGGYTF.

A single count supports this clone. The chain couples TRBV4-2 to TRBJ2-5; the match to TRBD1 covers 7 bases. V shed 5 bases and J 0 bases; nucleotides not matched to a gene: 9. The germline gives CDR1 LGHNA, CDR2 YNFKEQ. The CDR3 extends over 16 amino acids. This chain's CDR3 is CASSLNSGQNQETQYF. CDR3 bases: TGTGCCAGCAGCTTAAACTCGGGACAGAACCAAGAGACCCAGTACTTC.

The chain has TRBV27 and TRBJ1-1; D is unresolved. CDR3 length: 13 residues. V shed 0 bases and J shed 7 bases, with 9 bases lying between them. CDR1 MNHEY and CDR2 SMNVEV come from the germline V gene (reference sequence). The CDR3 DNA follows: TGTGCCAGCAGTTTATCTCGAGGGTTTGAAGCTTTCTTT. Translation: CASSLSRGFEAFF.

The genes are TRBV5-5 and TRBJ2-4; 11 nucleotides agree with TRBD2. The germline CDR1 and CDR2 sequences are SGHKS and YYEKEE (reference sequence). The CDR3 is 14 residues long. The V and J ends lost 1 base and 9 bases, in that order; junction bases with no gene match: 3. CDR3 residues: CASSLTSGSFIQYF. CDR3 DNA sequence: TGTGCCAGCAGCTTGACTAGCGGGAGTTTCATTCAGTACTTC.

This clone was observed a single time. The chain is built from TRBV5-1 and TRBJ2-7, with D tentatively TRBD1 (5 bases). The CDR3 runs 15 residues. V was shortened by 2 bases and J by 0 bases, with 12 bases between the two germline ends. Germline CDR1 and CDR2: SGHRS and YFSETQ. The CDR3 sequence is CASSFLGQTSYEQYF. CDR3 bases: TGCGCCAGCAGCTTCCTGGGGCAAACCTCCTACGAGCAGTACTTC.

The chain couples TRBV28 to TRBJ2-7; D gene uncertain. This CDR3 contains 13 residues. Looked up from germline, CDR1 is MDHEN and CDR2 is SYDVKM. V shed 10 bases and J shed 6 bases, with 19 bases lying between them. The CDR3 nucleotides are TGTGCCACTCGGAAGGCGGCCTGGAGCGAGCAGTACTTC. Its translation: CATRKAAWSEQYF.

This chain joins TRBV28 and TRBJ2-3; a possible D gene is TRBD2 (6 bases). V gave up 3 bases and J gave up 5 bases, with 15 bases separating them. Germline loops: CDR1 MDHEN, CDR2 SYDVKM. The CDR3 length is 15 residues. CDR3 DNA: TGTGCCAGCAGTTTTGGCGGGGAAAATGGAGATACGCAGTATTTT. Protein sequence: CASSFGGENGDTQYF.

This rearrangement joins TRBV28 to TRBJ1-2; 8 bases are a match to TRBD1. Trimming cost V 0 bases and J 1 base; bases outside gene matches: 1. CDR1 and CDR2 (germline): MDHEN, SYDVKM. The CDR3 totals 15 residues. CDR3: CASSLWTGVNYGYTF. As DNA, the CDR3 is TGTGCCAGCAGTTTATGGACAGGGGTTAACTATGGCTACACCTTC.

The V gene is TRBV28, the J gene TRBJ1-6; a weak D match, TRBD1 (5 bases). The CDR3 has 14 amino acids. Per the germline V gene, CDR1 is MDHEN and CDR2 is SYDVKM. Trimming removed 7 bases from V and 3 bases from J, with 10 bases in between. The CDR3 DNA follows: TGTGCCAGCACCCGACAGTTCTATAATTCACCCCTCCACTTT. Translation gives CASTRQFYNSPLHF.

The chain couples TRBV7-2 to TRBJ2-5, with TRBD1 as a possible D gene (6 bases). CDR1 and CDR2 from the germline V gene are SGHTA and FQGNSA. Trimming removed 8 bases at V and 3 bases at J, with 16 bases between. There are 14 residues in the CDR3. The DNA for the CDR3 is TGTGCCAGCTCAGGACAGTATTCGAAAGAGACCCAGTACTTC. This translates into CASSGQYSKETQYF.

The chain recombines TRBV27 with TRBJ2-5; 11 nucleotides line up with TRBD2. CDR3 length: 17 amino acids. After removal of 5 bases from V and 0 bases from J, the junction contained 8 bases not matched to a gene. Germline V gene lookup returns CDR1 MNHEY and CDR2 SMNVEV (reference sequence). For the CDR3, the DNA is TGTGCCAGCAGTCCACTAGCGGGGGCTATATACCAAGAGACCCAGTACTTC. Protein sequence: CASSPLAGAIYQETQYF.

The chain links TRBV4-1 to TRBJ2-3, with TRBD2 identical over 8 bases. Looked up from germline, CDR1 is MGHRA and CDR2 is YSYEKL. V trimming: 1 base; J trimming: 4 bases; junction bases outside the gene matches: 10. The CDR3 is 17 residues long. This chain's CDR3 is CASSQVLGGGLPDTQYF. CDR3 DNA: TGCGCCAGCAGCCAAGTCTTAGGCGGGGGGCTGCCAGATACGCAGTATTTT.

This clone was seen only once. This chain uses TRBV3-1 (or the pseudogene TRBV3-2) with TRBJ2-2; D call uncertain. This CDR3 has 12 residues. CDR1 is LGHDT, CDR2 YNNKEL, per germline (reference sequence). Trimming took off 1 base at V and 8 bases at J, with 5 bases between the two ends. CDR3 in amino acids: CASSQGRGELFF. The CDR3 bases are TGTGCCAGCAGCCAAGGGAGAGGGGAGCTGTTTTTT.

A few counts support this clone. The rearrangement uses TRBV5-1 and TRBJ2-2, with 10 bases lining up with TRBD1. The V segment lost 2 bases and the J segment 8 bases; nucleotides outside the gene matches: 6. The CDR3 totals 15 residues. In germline, CDR1 is SGHRS, CDR2 YFSETQ. The CDR3 DNA reads as TGCGCCAGCAGCTTCCGACAGGGGGCCTGGGGGGAGCTGTTTTTT. Translated: CASSFRQGAWGELFF.

The V call is TRBV6-5, the J call TRBJ1-1; 7 bases fit TRBD1. Germline lookup yields CDR1 MNHEY and CDR2 SVGAGI. The CDR3 contains 14 residues. V gave up 8 bases and J gave up 0 bases; unmatched junction bases: 6. The CDR3 region has the DNA TGTGCCAGCGAGGACAGGAACATGAACACTGAAGCTTTCTTT. Translated: CASEDRNMNTEAFF.

The gene calls are TRBV28 and TRBJ2-1; 8 positions match TRBD2. The junction had 12 bases not matched to a gene; V was cut back by 5 bases and J by 9 bases. Germline V CDR1 and CDR2: MDHEN, SYDVKM. There are 15 residues in the CDR3. The CDR3 here is CASSRPRTSPSEQFF. In DNA, the CDR3 is TGTGCCAGCAGTCGACCCCGGACTAGCCCCAGTGAGCAGTTCTTC.

The V call is TRBV18, the J call TRBJ1-1, with D maybe TRBD1 (5 bases). The V gene's germline CDR1 is KGHSH and CDR2 LQKENI. The V end was cut by 6 bases, the J end by 6 bases, with 17 bases between. This CDR3 has 14 amino acids. The CDR3, as DNA: TGTGCCAGCTCTCCCCCGAGGACACCCCCTGAAGCTTTCTTT. Residues: CASSPPRTPPEAFF.

The table lists this clone with a count of one. The rearrangement uses TRBV10-3 and TRBJ2-2, with D possibly being TRBD2 (7 bases). Trimming stripped 3 bases from V and 3 bases from J, with 11 bases between. This CDR3 has 15 amino acids. Germline loops: CDR1 ENHRY, CDR2 SYGVKD. CDR3 amino acids: CAISEGGGHTGELFF. CDR3 DNA sequence: TGTGCCATCAGTGAAGGGGGGGGACACACCGGGGAGCTGTTTTTT.

This chain uses TRBV15 with TRBJ2-7; a weak D match, TRBD2 (6 bases). The V end was cut by 1 base, the J end by 4 bases, with 20 bases between. The CDR3 length is 17 residues. CDR1 is LNHNV, CDR2 YYDKDF, per germline (reference sequence). CDR3 amino acids: CATSRVTGRTTIYEQYF. The CDR3, as DNA: TGTGCCACCAGCAGAGTAACGGGCAGGACTACTATATACGAGCAGTACTTC.